This T cell receptor beta chain is from a study of shared clonotypes between healthy human individuals (TCRdb year 2020). Turning to the overall study: The cohort included three men and a couple of women between 18 and 49 years of age. To estimate repertoire size and how much clonotypes are shared between individuals, the study performed deep sequencing of blood TCR repertoires from a few healthy adults. To increase sequencing depth and limit assay-specific biases, different laboratories used diverse techniques to prepare libraries and sequence TCR repertoires. For each donor, CD4 naive and CD4 memory were each given three plates, CD8 naive was given two plates, and CD8 memory was given one plate. Per donor, leukapheresis produced somewhere between about 0.8 and 9.5 billion PBMCs.

As regards this clone: Its antigen target is currently unknown. Base qualities are not provided; no much larger clone lies one nucleotide away. Other DNA sequences within the sample encode an identical CDR3.

From the cysteine through the phenylalanine, the CDR3 covers 13 amino acids. Just CDR3 DNA is preserved here, 39 bases in frame from base 1. As encoded in the germline V gene (reference sequence), CDR1 is SEHNR while CDR2 is FQNEAQ. Between the V and J ends, shortened by 1 base and 2 bases respectively, the junction contains 5 bases. TCR CDR3 regions were amplified from genomic DNA by multiplex PCR using the deep immunoSEQ assay. Extracted genomic DNA from each cell subset was distributed evenly across all wells of several immunoSEQ 96-well plates, and each plate was treated as a replicate. For sorted subsets, each replicate PCR was loaded with 150 to 250 ng genomic DNA, equivalent to some 31,000 T cell genomes. Purified libraries were measured with a Qubit 3.0 fluorometer, size-checked on a Bioanalyzer 2100, and measured again with the KAPA Library Quantification kit. A separate single-read 150-cycle Illumina NextSeq 550 flow cell was used to sequence each immunoSEQ 96-well plate. As for the authors' bioinformatics: The immunoSEQ output contained only junctional sequences without quality scores, so filtering could not match that applied to full-length reads. To assign V/J genes and CDR3, sequences were annotated using PyIR, a Python wrapper for IgBLAST v1.9, with IMGT germline references. Any read was removed if the V/J assignment was weak (E-value above 1e-6), the CDR3 was missing, or the read contained stop codons, out-of-frame junctions, or ambiguous translated residues. V3J clonotypes were defined by identical inferred V gene, J gene, and CDR3 amino acid sequence. Percentage overlap between repertoires was calculated by dividing the number of shared unique clonotypes by the size of the smaller repertoire. Richness of each repertoire was evaluated using RTK rarefaction, the Chao1 estimator, and Recon v2.1 estimates of unobserved clonotypes. For all TCRbeta clonotypes obtained by the gDNA method from several donors, generation probabilities were computed with OLGA. TCRdb provides this immuneACCESS table in a form limited to in-frame rearrangements. Some clones are lacking; in checked studies, under half of them reflect an unresolved V gene, and why the rest are absent is not known. V and J calls and clone size are those listed in that table; D and trimming were worked out from the DNA. The sample contains about 2 million clones, around 95% of them found a single time. Together, the top ten hold approximately 0.13% of the sample.

Healthy HIV-negative adults with no recently reported acute infections or vaccinations were included as donors. Every donor was a Caucasian adult living in Nashville, Tennessee, USA. CD4+ T cells were enriched by magnetic negative selection; naive cells were then positively selected on CD45RA, and the negative fraction formed the memory subset. Blood was obtained by leukapheresis, after which PBMCs were separated by Ficoll-Histopaque density gradient centrifugation and cryopreserved in liquid nitrogen vapor phase. Analytical flow cytometry was used to check the purity and quantity of every magnetically sorted T cell population. From each sorted fraction, genomic DNA was isolated and quantified by UV absorbance on a Nanodrop 2000c. What the study reported, not specific to this receptor: Incomplete sequencing was indicated by rarefaction of sorted-subset datasets, despite the large sequencing depth. Sampling was limited to blood, and TCR repertoires in tissue likely differ from TCR repertoires in blood. Compared with non-shared clonotypes, clonotypes shared by all four sorted-subset donors had higher generation probabilities. Naive subsets generally had larger estimated clonotype richness than memory subsets. When several donors were compared, the shared fraction of clonotypes was 5% to 6.5% for naive CD4, over 3% for naive CD8, 2% to 2.5% for memory CD4, and about 0.36% for memory CD8. Because the study included a small number of donors, the genetic and exposure-history diversity represented was limited. Pairwise subsampling indicated that sequencing depth was expected to affect the degree of clonotype sharing among donors.

Here the chain combines TRBV7-9 and TRBJ1-1; the D gene cannot be resolved reliably. This sequence was found in a man younger than 35 in good health. Sequencing input: naive CD4+ T cells sorted from blood. The cell subset or site label, read with the paper, signifies: CD45RA+ positively selected. Read as DNA, the sequence is TGTGCCAGCAGCTTAGATTCAAACACTGAAGCTTTCTTT. The resulting protein is CASSLDSNTEAFF.